This is a list of T cell receptor beta chains from one sample in a study of T cell repertoires in cytomegalovirus infection. These receptors have no identified antigens. TCRdb fed the reads into MiXCR, producing one record per CDR3 protein. The sample yields 900,000 to 950,000 distinct CDR3 sequences, 25% to 40% seen once. Sequences were derived from cultured CD8+ T cells from PBMCs, sampled from culture after CMV antigen stimulation. These receptor sequences come from a human donor in good health (CMV status not recorded). Some clones in this sample may be carry-over from other donors' samples. Both conserved end residues are part of each CDR3. The D gene is left open where the match is weak. The size entry is marked missing in some rows and otherwise reads once, few, many or a size class.

size: few; J: TRBJ2-2; V: TRBV4-3; D: -; CDR3: CASSQDLASRNGELFF; DNA: TGCGCCAGCAGCCAAGATCTGGCATCACGAAACGGGGAGCTGTTTTTT
size: few; J: TRBJ1-1; V: TRBV6-2/TRBV6-3; D: -; CDR3: CASSGGTGKNTEAFF; DNA: TGTGCCAGCAGTGGCGGGACGGGTAAGAACACTGAAGCTTTCTTT
size: few; J: TRBJ2-7; V: TRBV7-8; D: -; CDR3: CASSLIDEEQYF; DNA: TGTGCCAGCAGCTTAATCGACGAGGAGCAGTACTTC
size: -; J: TRBJ2-2; V: TRBV4-3; D: -; CDR3: CASSQDRVGDTGELFF; DNA: TGCGCCAGCAGCCAAGATAGGGTAGGGGACACCGGGGAGCTGTTTTTT
size: -; J: TRBJ1-2; V: TRBV7-9; D: -; CDR3: CVGRNPGMGYGYTF; DNA: TGTGTCGGCCGCAACCCGGGTATGGGCTATGGCTACACCTTC
size: few; J: TRBJ1-5; V: TRBV15; D: -; CDR3: CATSRDRASNQPQHF; DNA: TGTGCCACCAGCAGAGATCGGGCGAGCAATCAGCCCCAGCATTTT
size: -; J: TRBJ1-2; V: TRBV14; D: -; CDR3: CASSQISDRPYGYTF; DNA: TGTGCCAGCAGCCAAATTAGTGACAGGCCCTATGGCTACACCTTC
size: -; J: TRBJ1-2; V: TRBV20-1; D: -; CDR3: CSAYRGGWGGYTF; DNA: TGCAGTGCTTACCGAGGGGGGTGGGGCGGCTACACCTTC
size: -; J: TRBJ1-1; V: TRBV7-3; D: -; CDR3: CASSRPGADTEAFF; DNA: TGTGCCAGCAGTCGTCCAGGGGCGGACACTGAAGCTTTCTTT
size: -; J: TRBJ1-1; V: TRBV7-6; D: -; CDR3: CASSSPGSKSTEAFF; DNA: TGTGCCAGCAGCTCCCCGGGGTCTAAGAGCACTGAAGCTTTCTTT
size: -; J: TRBJ2-3; V: TRBV19; D: -; CDR3: CASNLRVTDTQYF; DNA: TGTGCCAGTAATTTGCGGGTCACAGATACGCAGTATTTT
size: -; J: TRBJ2-5; V: TRBV25-1; D: -; CDR3: CASSELWEVEETQYF; DNA: TGTGCCAGCAGTGAATTATGGGAAGTGGAGGAGACCCAGTACTTC
size: -; J: TRBJ1-2; V: TRBV29-1; D: -; CDR3: CSVETAETGYGYTF; DNA: TGCAGCGTTGAAACAGCGGAGACGGGGTATGGCTACACCTTC
size: -; J: TRBJ2-4; V: TRBV27; D: -; CDR3: CASSLSSGGGNIQYF; DNA: TGTGCCAGCAGTTTATCTTCAGGGGGAGGAAACATTCAGTACTTC
size: -; J: TRBJ2-7; V: TRBV7-2; D: TRBD1; CDR3: CTSMGWGQGVYEQYF; DNA: TGTACCAGCATGGGTTGGGGACAGGGGGTTTACGAGCAGTACTTC
size: -; J: TRBJ2-1; V: TRBV29-1; D: TRBD1; CDR3: CSVEGTGWNEQFF; DNA: TGCAGCGTTGAAGGGACAGGGTGGAATGAGCAGTTCTTC
size: few; J: TRBJ2-2; V: TRBV6-1; D: -; CDR3: CASRLSPDGNTGELFF; DNA: TGTGCCAGCAGGCTCTCCCCCGACGGAAACACCGGGGAGCTGTTTTTT
size: -; J: TRBJ1-1; V: TRBV20-1; D: -; CDR3: CSAGGVAFF; DNA: TGCAGTGCGGGGGGCGTCGCTTTCTTT
size: -; J: TRBJ1-5; V: TRBV6-5; D: -; CDR3: CASRPSGNMRNQPQHF; DNA: TGTGCCAGCAGACCATCAGGGAATATGCGCAATCAGCCCCAGCATTTT
size: -; J: TRBJ2-2; V: TRBV12-5; D: -; CDR3: CASGLGSTGELFF; DNA: TGTGCTAGTGGTTTGGGGTCCACCGGGGAGCTGTTTTTT
size: few; J: TRBJ1-4; V: TRBV7-9; D: -; CDR3: CASTQEEGANEKLFF; DNA: TGTGCCAGCACCCAAGAAGAGGGGGCTAATGAAAAACTGTTTTTT
size: few; J: TRBJ2-1; V: TRBV7-4; D: -; CDR3: CASSPPNFAYNEQFF; DNA: TGTGCCAGCAGCCCCCCCAATTTTGCCTACAATGAGCAGTTCTTC
size: few; J: TRBJ1-2; V: TRBV27; D: -; CDR3: CASSQKRGNYGYTF; DNA: TGTGCCAGCAGCCAAAAGAGGGGGAACTATGGCTACACCTTC
size: -; J: TRBJ2-3; V: TRBV4-3; D: -; CDR3: CASSQPRGSQPDTQYF; DNA: TGCGCCAGCAGCCAACCACGGGGGTCCCAACCAGATACGCAGTATTTT
size: -; J: TRBJ2-2; V: TRBV2; D: TRBD1; CDR3: CAISTGVFNTGELFF; DNA: TGTGCCATTTCGACAGGGGTTTTCAACACCGGGGAGCTGTTTTTT
size: -; J: TRBJ1-1; V: TRBV19; D: -; CDR3: CASRVGGGLYTEAFF; DNA: TGTGCCAGTAGAGTCGGGGGCGGGTTGTATACTGAAGCTTTCTTT
size: few; J: TRBJ1-1; V: TRBV27; D: -; CDR3: CASSFLGREAFF; DNA: TGTGCCAGCAGTTTCCTCGGGCGTGAAGCTTTCTTT
size: -; J: TRBJ1-1; V: TRBV10-3; D: -; CDR3: CAARDMNTEAFF; DNA: TGTGCCGCCAGGGATATGAACACTGAAGCTTTCTTT
size: -; J: TRBJ2-1; V: TRBV7-9; D: TRBD2; CDR3: CASSILAGGRYNNEQFF; DNA: TGTGCCAGCAGCATACTAGCGGGGGGTCGTTATAACAATGAGCAGTTCTTC
size: -; J: TRBJ1-6; V: TRBV6-1; D: -; CDR3: CASSEIAGVNSPLHF; DNA: TGTGCCAGCAGTGAAATCGCAGGGGTCAATTCACCCCTCCACTTT
size: few; J: TRBJ2-3; V: TRBV12-3/TRBV12-4; D: -; CDR3: CASSLAGHLDTQYF; DNA: TGTGCCAGCAGCTTGGCGGGGCACCTAGATACGCAGTATTTT
size: -; J: TRBJ2-6; V: TRBV7-9; D: -; CDR3: CASSALEVSGANVLTF; DNA: TGTGCCAGCAGCGCTCTAGAGGTATCTGGGGCCAACGTCCTGACTTTC
size: few; J: TRBJ1-4; V: TRBV7-8; D: TRBD1; CDR3: CASSPGTGFNREKLFF; DNA: TGTGCCAGCAGCCCTGGGACAGGGTTCAACCGCGAAAAACTGTTTTTT
size: -; J: TRBJ1-3; V: TRBV11-2; D: -; CDR3: CASSLSGVGNTIYF; DNA: TGTGCCAGCAGCTTATCGGGGGTCGGAAACACCATATATTTT
size: -; J: TRBJ1-5; V: TRBV7-9; D: TRBD1; CDR3: CASSSQGAEQPQHF; DNA: TGTGCCAGCAGCTCTCAGGGGGCTGAACAGCCCCAGCATTTT
size: -; J: TRBJ1-2; V: TRBV28; D: TRBD1; CDR3: CASSRLQGDGYTF; DNA: TGTGCCAGCAGTCGCCTACAGGGGGACGGCTACACCTTC
size: many; J: TRBJ2-5; V: TRBV10-3; D: -; CDR3: CATRGVQETQYF; DNA: TGTGCCACTAGGGGGGTTCAAGAGACCCAGTACTTC
size: -; J: TRBJ2-1; V: TRBV6-5; D: -; CDR3: CASSYVRQGEQFF; DNA: TGTGCCAGCAGTTACGTTCGGCAGGGTGAGCAGTTCTTC
size: -; J: TRBJ1-1; V: TRBV7-6; D: -; CDR3: CASSSTEREAFF; DNA: TGTGCCAGCAGCTCGACGGAACGTGAAGCTTTCTTT
size: -; J: TRBJ1-2; V: TRBV10-3; D: -; CDR3: CAIRSADGYTF; DNA: TGTGCCATCAGGTCGGCGGATGGCTACACCTTC
size: few; J: TRBJ2-7; V: TRBV12-3/TRBV12-4; D: -; CDR3: CASSLGDTTYEQYF; DNA: TGTGCCAGCAGTTTAGGGGACACTACCTACGAGCAGTACTTC
size: few; J: TRBJ2-1; V: TRBV27; D: -; CDR3: CASSLQGRNEQFF; DNA: TGTGCCAGCAGTTTACAGGGCAGGAATGAGCAGTTCTTC
size: -; J: TRBJ1-5; V: TRBV19; D: -; CDR3: CASSAGYGGNQPQHF; DNA: TGTGCCAGTAGTGCCGGGTACGGGGGCAATCAGCCCCAGCATTTT
size: -; J: TRBJ2-3; V: TRBV19; D: TRBD2; CDR3: CASSVTAGGPSDTDTQYF; DNA: TGTGCCAGTAGTGTTACAGCGGGGGGGCCGTCGGACACAGATACGCAGTATTTT
size: -; J: TRBJ1-5; V: TRBV15; D: TRBD1; CDR3: CATSRDRATNQPQHF; DNA: TGTGCCACCAGCAGGGACAGGGCAACTAATCAGCCCCAGCATTTT
size: -; J: TRBJ2-2; V: TRBV19; D: TRBD1; CDR3: CASFPWDRGSVGELFF; DNA: TGTGCCAGTTTCCCCTGGGACAGGGGGTCCGTCGGGGAGCTGTTTTTT
size: -; J: TRBJ2-3; V: TRBV27; D: -; CDR3: CASSFLGPSPTDTQYF; DNA: TGTGCCAGCAGTTTTTTGGGGCCCAGCCCCACAGATACGCAGTATTTT
size: -; J: TRBJ1-2; V: TRBV12-3/TRBV12-4; D: -; CDR3: CASGGGARDGYTF; DNA: TGTGCCAGCGGTGGGGGCGCGAGGGATGGCTACACCTTC